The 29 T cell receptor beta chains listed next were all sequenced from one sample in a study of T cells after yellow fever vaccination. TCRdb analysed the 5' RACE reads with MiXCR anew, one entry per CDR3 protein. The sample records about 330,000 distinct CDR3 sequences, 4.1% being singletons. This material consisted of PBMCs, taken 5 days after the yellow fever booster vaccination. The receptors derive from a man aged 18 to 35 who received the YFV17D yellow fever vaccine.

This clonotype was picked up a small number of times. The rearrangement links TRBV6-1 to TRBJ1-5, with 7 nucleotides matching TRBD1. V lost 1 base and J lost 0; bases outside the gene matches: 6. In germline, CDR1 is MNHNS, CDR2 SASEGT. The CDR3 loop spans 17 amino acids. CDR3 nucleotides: TGTGCCAGCAGTGAAGAGGGGACAGATTATAGCAATCAGCCCCAGCATTTT. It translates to CASSEEGTDYSNQPQHF.

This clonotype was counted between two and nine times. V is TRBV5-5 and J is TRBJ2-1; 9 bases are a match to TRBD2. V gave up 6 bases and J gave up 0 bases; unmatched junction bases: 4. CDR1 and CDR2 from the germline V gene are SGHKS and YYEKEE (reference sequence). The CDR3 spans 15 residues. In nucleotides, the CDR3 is TGTGCCAGCACCGCGGGGGGGAGCTCCTACAATGAGCAGTTCTTC. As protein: CASTAGGSSYNEQFF.

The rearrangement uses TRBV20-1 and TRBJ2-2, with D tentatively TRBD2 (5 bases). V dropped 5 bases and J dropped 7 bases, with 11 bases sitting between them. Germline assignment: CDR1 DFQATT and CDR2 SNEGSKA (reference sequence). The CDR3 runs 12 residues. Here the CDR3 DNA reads TGCAGTGCTCGACGAAGCGGCGGGGAGCTGTTTTTT. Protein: CSARRSGGELFF.

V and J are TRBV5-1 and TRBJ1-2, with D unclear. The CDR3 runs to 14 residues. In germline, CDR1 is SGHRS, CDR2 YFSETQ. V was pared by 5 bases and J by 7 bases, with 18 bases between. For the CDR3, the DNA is TGCGCCAGCAGGCTAAGTACAGCATTCTTTGGCTACACCTTC. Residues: CASRLSTAFFGYTF.

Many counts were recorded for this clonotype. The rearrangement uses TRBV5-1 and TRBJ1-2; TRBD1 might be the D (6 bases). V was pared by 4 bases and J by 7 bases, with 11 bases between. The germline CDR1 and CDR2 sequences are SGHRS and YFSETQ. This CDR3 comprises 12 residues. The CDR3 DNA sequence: TGCGCCAGCAGCCCGGGGGCAGGTGGCTACACCTTC. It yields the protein CASSPGAGGYTF.

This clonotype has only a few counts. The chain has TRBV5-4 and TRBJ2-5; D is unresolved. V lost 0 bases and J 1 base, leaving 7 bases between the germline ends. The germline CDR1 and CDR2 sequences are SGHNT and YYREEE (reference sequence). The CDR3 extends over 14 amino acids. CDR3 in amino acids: CASSLANLQETQYF. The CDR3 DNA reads TGTGCCAGCAGCTTGGCTAACCTCCAAGAGACCCAGTACTTC.

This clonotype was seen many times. The CDR3 loop is CASSLRETNEQFF. CDR3 in DNA: TGTGCCAGCAGCTTAAGGGAAACCAATGAGCAGTTCTTC. The V gene is TRBV11-2, the J gene TRBJ2-1; D unclear. Germline CDR1 and CDR2: SGHAT and FQNNGV. This CDR3 has 13 residues. Trimming removed 2 bases at V and 6 bases at J, with 8 bases between.

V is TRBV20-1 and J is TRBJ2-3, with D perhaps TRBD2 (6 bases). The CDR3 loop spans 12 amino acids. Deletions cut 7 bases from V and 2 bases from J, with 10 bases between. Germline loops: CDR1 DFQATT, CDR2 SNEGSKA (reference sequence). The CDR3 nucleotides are TGCAGTGGCGGAGGGACCACAGATACGCAGTATTTT. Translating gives CSGGGTTDTQYF.

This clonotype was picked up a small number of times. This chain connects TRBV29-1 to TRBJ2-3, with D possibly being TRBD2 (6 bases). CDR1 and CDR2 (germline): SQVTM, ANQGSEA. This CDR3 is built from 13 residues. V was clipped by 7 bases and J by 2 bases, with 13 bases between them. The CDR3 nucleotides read TGCAGCGCCGACCCGGGGGTCACAGATACGCAGTATTTT. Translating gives CSADPGVTDTQYF.

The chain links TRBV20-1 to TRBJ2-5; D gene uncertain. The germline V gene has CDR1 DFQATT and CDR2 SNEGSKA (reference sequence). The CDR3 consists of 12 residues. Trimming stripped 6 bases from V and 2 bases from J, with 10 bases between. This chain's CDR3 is CSASENQETQYF. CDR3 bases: TGCAGTGCCAGCGAGAATCAAGAGACCCAGTACTTC.

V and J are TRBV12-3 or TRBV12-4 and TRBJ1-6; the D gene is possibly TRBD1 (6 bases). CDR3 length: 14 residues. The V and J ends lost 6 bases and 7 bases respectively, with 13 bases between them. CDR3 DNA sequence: TGTGCCAGCAGAAAAGACAGGTCAAATTCACCCCTCCACTTT. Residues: CASRKDRSNSPLHF.

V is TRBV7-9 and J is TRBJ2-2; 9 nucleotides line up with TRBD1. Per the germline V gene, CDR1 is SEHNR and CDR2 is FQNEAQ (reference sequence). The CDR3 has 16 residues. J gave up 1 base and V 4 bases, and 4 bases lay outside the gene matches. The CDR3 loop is CASSSPDRGNTGELFF. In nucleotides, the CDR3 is TGTGCCAGCAGCTCCCCGGACAGGGGGAACACCGGGGAGCTGTTTTTT.

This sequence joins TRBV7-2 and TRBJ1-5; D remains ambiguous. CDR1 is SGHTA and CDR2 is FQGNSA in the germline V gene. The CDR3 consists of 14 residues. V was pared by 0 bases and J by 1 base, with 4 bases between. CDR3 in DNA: TGTGCCAGCAGCTTAGCGTTCAGCAATCAGCCCCAGCATTTT. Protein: CASSLAFSNQPQHF. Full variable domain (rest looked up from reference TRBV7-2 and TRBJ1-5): GAGVSQSPSNKVTEKGKDVELRCDPISGHTALYWYRQSLGQGLEFLIYFQGNSAPDKSGLPSDRFSAERTGGSVSTLTIQRTQQEDSAVYLCASSLAFSNQPQHFGDGTRLSIL.

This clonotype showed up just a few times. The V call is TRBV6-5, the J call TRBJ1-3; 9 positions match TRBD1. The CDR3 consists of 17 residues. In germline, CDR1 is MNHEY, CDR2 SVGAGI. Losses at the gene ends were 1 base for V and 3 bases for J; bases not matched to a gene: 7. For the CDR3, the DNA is TGTGCCAGCAGTTACTACCGGGACAGGGTTATTGGAAACACCATATATTTT. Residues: CASSYYRDRVIGNTIYF.

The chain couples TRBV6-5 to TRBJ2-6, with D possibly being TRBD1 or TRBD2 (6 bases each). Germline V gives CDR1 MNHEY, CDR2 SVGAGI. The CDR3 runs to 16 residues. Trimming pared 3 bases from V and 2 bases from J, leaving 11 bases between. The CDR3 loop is CASSYGGRTGANVLTF. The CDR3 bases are TGTGCCAGCAGTTATGGGGGGCGGACTGGGGCCAACGTCCTGACTTTC.

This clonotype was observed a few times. As DNA, the CDR3 is TGCAGTGCTAGCGAGTTCGCAGATACGCAGTATTTT. It specifies CSASEFADTQYF. The chain uses TRBV20-1 and TRBJ2-3; no firm D call. The CDR3 sequence is 12 residues long. The germline V and J ends were trimmed by 3 bases and 4 bases, with 8 bases remaining between them. Germline lookup yields CDR1 DFQATT and CDR2 SNEGSKA (reference sequence).

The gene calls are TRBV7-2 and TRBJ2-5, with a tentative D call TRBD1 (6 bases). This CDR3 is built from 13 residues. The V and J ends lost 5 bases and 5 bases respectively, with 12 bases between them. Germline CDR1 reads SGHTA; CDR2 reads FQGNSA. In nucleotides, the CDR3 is TGTGCCAGCAGCAGGGACAAAGCGGAGACCCAGTACTTC. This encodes CASSRDKAETQYF.

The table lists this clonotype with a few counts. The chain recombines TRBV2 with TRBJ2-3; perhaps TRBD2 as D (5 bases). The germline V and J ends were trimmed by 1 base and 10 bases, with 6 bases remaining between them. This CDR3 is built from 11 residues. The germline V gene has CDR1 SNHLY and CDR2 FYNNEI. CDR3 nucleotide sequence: TGTGCCAGCAGTGAAGGCGGGCCGCAGTATTTT. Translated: CASSEGGPQYF.

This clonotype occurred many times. Here the CDR3 reads CASTGLAPGELFF. DNA of the CDR3: TGTGCCAGCACGGGACTAGCCCCCGGGGAGCTGTTTTTT. The rearrangement uses TRBV2 and TRBJ2-2; 9 bases fit TRBD2. CDR1 is SNHLY, CDR2 FYNNEI, per germline. This CDR3 has 13 residues. V gave up 7 bases and J gave up 6 bases; unmatched junction bases: 3. Full variable domain (remainder filled in from reference TRBV2 and TRBJ2-2): EPEVTQTPSHQVTQMGQEVILRCVPISNHLYFYWYRQILGQKVEFLVSFYNNEISEKSEIFDDQFSVERPDGSNFTLKIRSTKLEDSAMYFCASTGLAPGELFFGEGSRLTVL.

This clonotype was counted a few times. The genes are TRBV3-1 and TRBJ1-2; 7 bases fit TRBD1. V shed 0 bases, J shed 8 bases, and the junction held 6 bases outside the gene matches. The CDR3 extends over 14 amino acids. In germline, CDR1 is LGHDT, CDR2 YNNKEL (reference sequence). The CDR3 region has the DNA TGTGCCAGCAGCCAAGATGACAGGGTGAGGGGCTACACCTTC. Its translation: CASSQDDRVRGYTF.

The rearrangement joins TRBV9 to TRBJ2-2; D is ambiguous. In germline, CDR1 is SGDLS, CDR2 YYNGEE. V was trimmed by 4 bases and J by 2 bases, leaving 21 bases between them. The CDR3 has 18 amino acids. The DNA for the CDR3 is TGTGCCAGCAGCCCCGGAGAGACAAGAAAAAAAAACACCGGGGAGCTGTTTTTT. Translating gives CASSPGETRKKNTGELFF.

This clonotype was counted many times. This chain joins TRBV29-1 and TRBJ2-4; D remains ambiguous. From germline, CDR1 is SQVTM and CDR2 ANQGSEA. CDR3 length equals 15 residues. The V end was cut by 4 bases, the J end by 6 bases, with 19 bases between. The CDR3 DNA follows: TGCAGCGTTGCCCATGGGGTCGGACGCCTAAACATTCAGTACTTC. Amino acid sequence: CSVAHGVGRLNIQYF.

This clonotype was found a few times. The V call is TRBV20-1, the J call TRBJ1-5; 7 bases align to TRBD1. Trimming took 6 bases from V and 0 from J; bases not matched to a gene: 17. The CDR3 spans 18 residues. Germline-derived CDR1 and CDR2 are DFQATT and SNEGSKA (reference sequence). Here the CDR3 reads CSALRGTVGGYSNQPQHF. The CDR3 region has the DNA TGCAGTGCCCTCCGGGGGACAGTAGGCGGATATAGCAATCAGCCCCAGCATTTT.

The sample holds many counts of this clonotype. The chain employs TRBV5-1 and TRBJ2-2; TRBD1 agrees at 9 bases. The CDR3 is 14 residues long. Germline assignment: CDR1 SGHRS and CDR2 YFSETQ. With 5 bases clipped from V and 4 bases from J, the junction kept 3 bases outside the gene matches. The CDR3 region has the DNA TGCGCCAGCAGAGGACAGGGGATCACCGGGGAGCTGTTTTTT. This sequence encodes CASRGQGITGELFF.

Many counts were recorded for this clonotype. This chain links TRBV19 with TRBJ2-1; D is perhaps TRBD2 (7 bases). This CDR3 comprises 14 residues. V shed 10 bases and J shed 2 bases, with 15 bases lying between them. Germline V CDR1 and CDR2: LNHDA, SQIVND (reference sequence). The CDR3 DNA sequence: TGTGCCACTACACCGGGGGGCCCCTACAATGAGCAGTTCTTC. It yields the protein CATTPGGPYNEQFF.

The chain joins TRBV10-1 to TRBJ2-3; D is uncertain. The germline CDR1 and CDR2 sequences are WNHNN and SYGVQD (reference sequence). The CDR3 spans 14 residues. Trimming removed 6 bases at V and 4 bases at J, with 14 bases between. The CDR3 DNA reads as TGCGCCAGCAGCCCGGGTGGTGTGTCAGATACGCAGTATTTT. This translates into CASSPGGVSDTQYF.

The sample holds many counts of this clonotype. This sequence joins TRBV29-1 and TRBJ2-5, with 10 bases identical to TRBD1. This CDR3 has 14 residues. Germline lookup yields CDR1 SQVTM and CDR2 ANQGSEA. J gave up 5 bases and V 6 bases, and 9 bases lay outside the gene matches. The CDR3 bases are TGCAGCGTCATGACAGGGGGCGCGTCGGAGACCCAGTACTTC. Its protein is CSVMTGGASETQYF.

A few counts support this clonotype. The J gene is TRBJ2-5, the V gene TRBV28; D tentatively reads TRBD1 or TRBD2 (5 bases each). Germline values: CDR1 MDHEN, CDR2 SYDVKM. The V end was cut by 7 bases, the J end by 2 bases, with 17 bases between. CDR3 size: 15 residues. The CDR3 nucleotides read TGTGCCAGCAAGAGGGGTGGTGGATCTCAAGAGACCCAGTACTTC. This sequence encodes CASKRGGGSQETQYF.

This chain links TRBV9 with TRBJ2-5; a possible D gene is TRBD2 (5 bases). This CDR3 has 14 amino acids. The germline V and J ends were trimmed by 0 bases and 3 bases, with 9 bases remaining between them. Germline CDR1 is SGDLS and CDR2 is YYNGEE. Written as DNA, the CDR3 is TGTGCCAGCAGCGTAGGAGGGTTAGAAGAGACCCAGTACTTC. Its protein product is CASSVGGLEETQYF.